Listed here are 15 T cell receptor beta chains from one sample, sequenced in a study of T cell responses to AZD1222 COVID-19 vaccine. The repertoire was sequenced with immunoSEQ multiplex PCR; TCRdb's copy has only in-frame clones and lacks some. The sample shows about 150,000 clones, 80% to 90% of them seen only once. Specimen: peripheral blood, collected on day 0 of MenACWY control vaccination. The receptors come from an adult in good health.

The chain links TRBV7-8 to TRBJ1-5; D is uncertain. V shed 7 bases and J shed 10 bases, with 20 bases lying between them. The CDR3 runs 14 residues. The germline gives CDR1 SGHVS, CDR2 FQNEAQ. DNA for the CDR3: TGTGCCAGCACTTCCGGGAGCTCTTCCCGACCCCAGCATTTT. Protein: CASTSGSSSRPQHF.

The CDR3 DNA follows: TGTGCCAGCATACGCATCAGGGGCGGTGAGCAGTTCTTC. It yields the protein CASIRIRGGEQFF. The chain is built from TRBV28 and TRBJ2-1; TRBD1 might be the D (6 bases). Germline V lookup: CDR1 MDHEN, CDR2 SYDVKM. V lost 7 bases and J lost 9, with 16 bases in between. The CDR3 spans 13 residues.

This chain connects TRBV9 to TRBJ2-1; D remains ambiguous. CDR3 length equals 16 residues. V was shortened by 0 bases and J by 6 bases, with 16 bases between the two germline ends. Germline V gene sequence: CDR1 SGDLS, CDR2 YYNGEE. In DNA, the CDR3 is TGTGCCAGCAGCGTAGTTGGGCCGGGCTGGGGCAATGAGCAGTTCTTC. The encoded protein is CASSVVGPGWGNEQFF. Filled out from reference TRBV9 and TRBJ2-1, the complete variable domain reads DSGVTQTPKHLITATGQRVTLRCSPRSGDLSVYWYQQSLDQGLQFLIQYYNGEERAKGNILERFSAQQFPDLHSELNLSSLELGDSALYFCASSVVGPGWGNEQFFGPGTRLTVL.

The rearrangement joins TRBV30 to TRBJ1-6; D gene ambiguous. CDR1 GTSNPN and CDR2 SVGIG come from the germline V gene (reference sequence). The CDR3 spans 15 residues. The ends were cut back, 1 base at V and 9 bases at J, with 16 bases in the middle. CDR3 loop: CAWSAGISPGSPLHF. DNA for the CDR3: TGTGCCTGGAGTGCGGGGATCTCTCCGGGTTCACCCCTCCACTTT. The entire variable domain, with the rest obtained from reference TRBV30 and TRBJ1-6, is as follows: SQTIHQWPATLVQPVGSPLSLECTVEGTSNPNLYWYRQAAGRGLQLLFYSVGIGQISSEVPQNLSASRPQDRQFILSSKKLLLSDSGFYLCAWSAGISPGSPLHFGNGTRLTVT.

A remark on this clone: In the same sample, other DNA sequences code for this CDR3. CDR3 sequence: CASSLDRDTEAFF. The CDR3 coding sequence is TGTGCCAGCAGTCTTGACAGGGACACTGAAGCTTTCTTT. This chain joins TRBV12-3 or TRBV12-4 and TRBJ1-1; TRBD1 agrees at 7 bases. Trimming cost V 5 bases and J 3 bases; bases outside gene matches: 3. CDR3 length: 13 amino acids.

The chain uses TRBV27 and TRBJ1-5; D uncertain. V lost 6 bases and J lost 6, with 18 bases in between. The CDR3 is 15 amino acids. Per germline, CDR1 MNHEY and CDR2 SMNVEV (reference sequence). The CDR3 DNA follows: TGTGCCAGCAGCCCCCGGTATCCAGGTTCTCAGCCCCAGCATTTT. As protein: CASSPRYPGSQPQHF.

The chain recombines TRBV4-1 with TRBJ1-1; TRBD1 matches 7 bases. J was trimmed by 7 bases and V by 1 base; bases with no gene match: 6. The length of the CDR3 is 14 residues. Germline V gives CDR1 MGHRA, CDR2 YSYEKL. The CDR3 is CASSQVVGGGEAFF. CDR3 coding DNA: TGCGCCAGCAGCCAAGTCGTAGGGGGCGGTGAAGCTTTCTTT.

This clone occurred once. The chain carries TRBV5-1 and TRBJ1-5; D gene unclear. The CDR3 runs 13 residues. V was trimmed by 2 bases and J by 4 bases, leaving 7 bases between them. Germline-derived CDR1 and CDR2 are SGHRS and YFSETQ. CDR3 in DNA: TGCGCCAGCAGCTTCGGACTTAATCAGCCCCAGCATTTT. Protein product: CASSFGLNQPQHF.

The chain is built from TRBV27 and TRBJ2-7; 10 nucleotides align to TRBD1. V was clipped by 3 bases and J by 2 bases; unmatched bases: 4. The CDR3 contains 15 residues. Germline V gene data show CDR1 as MNHEY and CDR2 as SMNVEV (reference sequence). CDR3 bases: TGTGCCAGCAGTTTGAAAGGGACAGGGGCCTACGAGCAGTACGTC. Translated: CASSLKGTGAYEQYV.

This chain links TRBV24-1 with TRBJ1-4, with D tentatively TRBD1 (6 bases). The CDR3 runs 11 residues. With 7 bases removed from V and 15 bases from J, the gap between germline ends came to 14 bases. Germline CDR1 KGHDR, CDR2 SFDVKD. DNA for the CDR3: TGTGCCACCAGCCGCCTCGGGACATTGTTTTTT. Translating it yields CATSRLGTLFF.

The rearrangement links TRBV6-5 to TRBJ1-1; D gene uncertain. Germline V gives CDR1 MNHEY, CDR2 SVGAGI. V lost 5 bases to trimming and J lost 4 bases, with 11 bases between them. The CDR3 extends over 13 amino acids. In nucleotides, the CDR3 is TGTGCCAGCAGTAGTTACAGAAGCACTGAAGCTTTCTTT. It translates to CASSSYRSTEAFF.

The J gene is TRBJ1-2, the V gene TRBV5-1, with TRBD1 identical over 11 bases. The CDR3 sequence is 15 residues long. Germline V lookup: CDR1 SGHRS, CDR2 YFSETQ. V was clipped by 4 bases and J by 4 bases; unmatched bases: 6. The CDR3 is CASSPRTGGVYGYTF. Here the CDR3 DNA reads TGCGCCAGCAGCCCTCGGACAGGGGGCGTCTATGGCTACACCTTC.

This chain uses TRBV7-8 with TRBJ2-1; D may be TRBD1 or TRBD2 (5 bases each). CDR3 length: 14 residues. Between the trimmed V and J ends, which lost 6 bases and 9 bases, there was a span of 18 bases. Germline CDR1 and CDR2: SGHVS and FQNEAQ. The CDR3 DNA follows: TGTGCCAGCAGATTTCGGGACCCTGTGGCTGAGCAGTTCTTC. Its protein is CASRFRDPVAEQFF.

This clone has only a few counts. The V gene is TRBV24-1, the J gene TRBJ1-2, with D perhaps TRBD1 (5 bases). V gave up 5 bases and J gave up 1 base, with 10 bases separating them. The CDR3 sequence is 14 residues long. CDR1 KGHDR and CDR2 SFDVKD come from the germline V gene. The CDR3: CATSADSFNYGYTF. In DNA, the CDR3 is TGTGCCACCAGTGCAGACAGTTTTAACTATGGCTACACCTTC.

V is TRBV6-6 and J is TRBJ1-2; 7 bases agree with TRBD1. The length of the CDR3 is 15 residues. V lost 2 bases and J lost 4; bases outside the gene matches: 7. Germline-derived CDR1 and CDR2 are MNHNY and SVGAGI (reference sequence). The CDR3 region has the DNA TGTGCCAGCAGTTACCTGAAAGGGACAGCCTATGGCTACACCTTC. It is translated as CASSYLKGTAYGYTF.